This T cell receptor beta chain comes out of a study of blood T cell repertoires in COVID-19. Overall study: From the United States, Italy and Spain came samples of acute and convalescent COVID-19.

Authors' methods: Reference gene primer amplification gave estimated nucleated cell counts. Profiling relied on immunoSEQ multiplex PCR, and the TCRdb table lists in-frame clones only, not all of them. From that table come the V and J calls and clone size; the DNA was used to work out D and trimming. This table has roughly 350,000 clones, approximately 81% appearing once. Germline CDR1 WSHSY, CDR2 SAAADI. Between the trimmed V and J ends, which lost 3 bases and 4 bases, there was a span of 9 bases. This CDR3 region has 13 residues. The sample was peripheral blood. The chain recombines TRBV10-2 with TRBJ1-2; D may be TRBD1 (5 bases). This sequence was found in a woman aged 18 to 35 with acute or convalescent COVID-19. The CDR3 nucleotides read TGCGCCAGCAGTGACCAGGGATCCTATGGCTACACCTTC. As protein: CASSDQGSYGYTF.